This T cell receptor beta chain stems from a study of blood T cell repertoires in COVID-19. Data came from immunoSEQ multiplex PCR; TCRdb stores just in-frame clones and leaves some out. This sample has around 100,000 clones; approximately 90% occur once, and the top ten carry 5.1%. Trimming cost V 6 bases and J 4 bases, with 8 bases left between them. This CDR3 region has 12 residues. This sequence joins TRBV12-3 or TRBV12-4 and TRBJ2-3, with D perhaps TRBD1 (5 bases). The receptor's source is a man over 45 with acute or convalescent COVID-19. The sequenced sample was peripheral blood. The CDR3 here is CASSLRADTQYF. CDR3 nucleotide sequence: TGTGCCAGCAGCCTCAGGGCAGATACGCAGTATTTT.